The rows below give T cell receptor beta chains drawn from one sample of a study of blood T cell repertoires in COVID-19. Using immunoSEQ multiplex PCR, the repertoire was profiled, and TCRdb retains in-frame clones only, with some absent. The repertoire holds around 49,000 clones, approximately 80% seen once, with about 6% in the top ten. Sample: PBMCs or T cells enriched from blood (not recorded which). These receptors all come from a woman between 50 and 59 years old with acute COVID-19. Both conserved end residues are part of each CDR3. The D gene is left open where the match is weak. Only part of the rows carry a size: once, few, many, or a class if the clone is expanded.

cdr3_aa cdr3_nt j_call v_call clone_size d_call
CASEQGNYEQYF TGTGCCAGCGAACAGGGGAACTACGAGCAGTACTTC TRBJ2-7 TRBV6-5 . TRBD1
CASSLGTGRETQYF TGTGCCAGCTCACTGGGGACAGGACGTGAGACCCAGTACTTC TRBJ2-5 TRBV18 . TRBD1
CASSQVTGAPLHF TGTGCCAGCAGCCAAGTCACAGGGGCACCCCTCCACTTT TRBJ1-6 TRBV3-1/TRBV3-2 once TRBD1
CASVRGLAGGTDTQYF TGTGCTAGTGTCCGGGGACTAGCGGGGGGCACAGATACGCAGTATTTT TRBJ2-3 TRBV12-5 once TRBD2
CASSGAGTHRGWEYF TGTGCCAGCAGCGGAGCCGGGACTCATAGAGGATGGGAATACTTC TRBJ2-5 TRBV6-5 . .
CASSLVAQGEDGYTF TGTGCCAGCAGTTTAGTCGCACAGGGGGAGGATGGCTACACCTTC TRBJ1-2 TRBV28 few TRBD1
CASRQGYGYTF TGTGCCAGCAGGCAGGGCTATGGCTACACCTTC TRBJ1-2 TRBV12-3/TRBV12-4 . .
CASSFLQGGNSPLHF TGTGCCAGCAGCTTCTTACAGGGTGGGAATTCACCCCTCCACTTT TRBJ1-6 TRBV7-8 once .
CASSSQGEDSNQPQHF TGTGCCAGCAGCAGCCAGGGGGAGGATAGCAATCAGCCCCAGCATTTT TRBJ1-5 TRBV7-9 . TRBD1
CASSQLLGEKLFF TGCGCCAGCAGCCAACTGTTGGGCGAAAAACTGTTTTTT TRBJ1-4 TRBV4-1 few .
CASSPDSTYEQYF TGTGCCAGCAGCCCAGACAGCACCTACGAGCAGTACTTC TRBJ2-7 TRBV5-4 . .
CASSQAQGATGYTF TGTGCCAGCAGCCAAGCCCAGGGGGCGACGGGCTACACCTTC TRBJ1-2 TRBV3-1/TRBV3-2 once TRBD1
CASSPTGLGSPLHF TGTGCCAGCAGCCCCACAGGGTTAGGGTCACCCCTCCACTTT TRBJ1-6 TRBV7-3 . .
CASSLDTYEQYF TGCGCCAGCAGCTTGGACACCTACGAGCAGTACTTC TRBJ2-7 TRBV5-1 . .
CASSMGDGGYTF TGTGCCAGCAGCATGGGCGACGGTGGCTACACCTTC TRBJ1-2 TRBV7-9 . .
CAIHRGTGYNEQFF TGTGCCATCCACCGGGGGACCGGATACAATGAGCAGTTCTTC TRBJ2-1 TRBV10-3 . .
CASSLGGTTEGYTF TGCGCCAGCAGCTTGGGAGGGACAACTGAGGGCTACACCTTC TRBJ1-2 TRBV5-1 . .
CASSPYEYNEQFF TGTGCCAGCAGCCCGTACGAGTACAATGAGCAGTTCTTC TRBJ2-1 TRBV7-2 . .
CASSLDRFGEAFF TGCGCCAGCAGCTTGGACAGATTCGGTGAAGCTTTCTTT TRBJ1-1 TRBV4-1 . .
CSVGGVGMNTEAFF TGCAGCGTCGGAGGAGTGGGCATGAACACTGAAGCTTTCTTT TRBJ1-1 TRBV29-1 . .
CASSFTGGLTNYGYTF TGCGCCAGCAGCTTCACAGGGGGCTTGACGAACTATGGCTACACCTTC TRBJ1-2 TRBV5-1 . TRBD1
CASSQDTASSYNSPLHF TGCGCCAGCAGTCAAGACACCGCGAGCTCCTATAATTCACCCCTCCACTTT TRBJ1-6 TRBV23-1 . .
CAATRQGKLFF TGTGCCGCGACGCGACAGGGAAAACTGTTTTTT TRBJ1-4 TRBV30 many TRBD1
CAYPLTGQPADYGYTF TGTGCCTACCCCTTAACAGGACAGCCGGCAGACTATGGCTACACCTTC TRBJ1-2 TRBV30 . .
CASSVVAGVTEAFF TGTGCCAGCAGCGTAGTAGCGGGGGTCACTGAAGCTTTCTTT TRBJ1-1 TRBV9 . .
CASSFDRAPESYGYTF TGTGCCAGCAGTTTCGACAGGGCACCCGAAAGCTATGGCTACACCTTC TRBJ1-2 TRBV6-5 . TRBD1
CASSSSSGGASTDTQYF TGCGCCAGCAGCTCCAGTAGCGGGGGGGCCAGCACAGATACGCAGTATTTT TRBJ2-3 TRBV5-1 . TRBD2
CASSIGTGGFQETQYF TGTGCCAGTAGTATAGGGACAGGGGGATTCCAAGAGACCCAGTACTTC TRBJ2-5 TRBV19 . TRBD1
CASFSPESRSSPLHF TGTGCCAGTTTTTCCCCGGAGTCGCGGAGTTCACCCCTCCACTTT TRBJ1-6 TRBV28 . .
CASSGQRGGWETQYF TGTGCCAGCAGCGGTCAGCGGGGGGGCTGGGAGACCCAGTACTTC TRBJ2-5 TRBV7-9 . TRBD2
CASSPRQGRHSPLHF TGTGCCAGCAGCCCGAGACAGGGTAGACATTCACCCCTCCACTTT TRBJ1-6 TRBV3-1/TRBV3-2 . TRBD1
CASSQPGTSAGELFF TGTGCCAGCAGCCAACCTGGGACTAGCGCCGGGGAGCTGTTTTTT TRBJ2-2 TRBV3-1/TRBV3-2 once TRBD2
CASSYPGYNEQFF TGTGCCAGCAGCTATCCGGGCTACAATGAGCAGTTCTTC TRBJ2-1 TRBV7-9 . .
CASSQLEQRGTQYF TGTGCCAGCAGCCAACTAGAACAGCGGGGGACCCAGTACTTC TRBJ2-5 TRBV14 . TRBD2
CAISQAESNYEQYF TGTGCCATCAGTCAGGCCGAGTCAAATTACGAGCAGTACTTC TRBJ2-7 TRBV10-3 few .
CSVEGTGSGGGYTF TGCAGCGTTGAAGGAACAGGGTCAGGGGGCGGCTACACCTTC TRBJ1-2 TRBV29-1 few TRBD1
CASRPHLGQLSYEQYF TGTGCCAGCCGCCCCCACCTGGGACAGTTATCCTACGAGCAGTACTTC TRBJ2-7 TRBV28 . TRBD1
CATSPSGSGNTIYF TGTGCCACCAGCCCCTCAGGATCTGGAAACACCATATATTTT TRBJ1-3 TRBV24-1 . .
CASSPGQGLTDEQFF TGTGCCAGCAGCCCGGGACAGGGGTTGACTGATGAGCAGTTCTTC TRBJ2-1 TRBV4-2 once TRBD1
CASSSVLGGYTF TGTGCCAGCAGCTCCGTGCTCGGTGGCTACACCTTC TRBJ1-2 TRBV7-6 few .
CASSGGGGDTF TGCGCCAGCAGCGGCGGGGGGGGCGACACCTTC TRBJ1-2 TRBV5-1 . .
CAWGGQFNSPLHF TGTGCCTGGGGAGGACAGTTTAATTCACCCCTCCACTTT TRBJ1-6 TRBV30 once .